This TCR beta chain is from a study of shared clonotypes between healthy human individuals. Study-level points and caveats: Clonotypes which were not shared had lower generation probabilities than clonotypes that all four donors shared.

Concerning this clone itself: Its antigen remains unknown.

The repertoire was sequenced with immunoSEQ multiplex PCR; TCRdb's copy has only in-frame clones and lacks some. Of some 1 million clones in the sample, around 76% are singletons; the top ten hold approximately 1.5%. Germline assignment: CDR1 SEHNR and CDR2 FQNEAQ (reference sequence). The CDR3 contains 14 residues. The V gene lost 3 bases and the J gene lost 2 bases, with 10 bases spanning the gap. Division of CD4+ cells produced a CD45RA+ naive subset and a CD45RA-negative memory subset. The chain employs TRBV7-9 and TRBJ1-1, with D unresolved. The specimen sequenced was memory CD4+ T cells sorted from blood. Subset described: CD45RA-negative fraction. The TCR originated in a man between 18 and 29 years old in good health. In DNA, the CDR3 is TGTGCCAGCAGCTTGCTGACACCTAACACTGAAGCTTTCTTT. It yields the protein CASSLLTPNTEAFF.